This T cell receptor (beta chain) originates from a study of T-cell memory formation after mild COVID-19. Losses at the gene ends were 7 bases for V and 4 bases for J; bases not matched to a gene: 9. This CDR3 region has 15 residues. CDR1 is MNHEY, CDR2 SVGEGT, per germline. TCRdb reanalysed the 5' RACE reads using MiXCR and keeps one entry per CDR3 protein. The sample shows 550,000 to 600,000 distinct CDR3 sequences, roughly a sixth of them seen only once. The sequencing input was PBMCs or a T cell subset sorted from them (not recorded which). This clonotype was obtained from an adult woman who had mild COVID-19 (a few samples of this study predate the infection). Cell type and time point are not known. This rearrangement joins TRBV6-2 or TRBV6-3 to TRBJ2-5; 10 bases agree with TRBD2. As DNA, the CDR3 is TGTGCCAGCACGCCAAGCGGGGGGGCTGGAGAGACCCAGTACTTC. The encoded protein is CASTPSGGAGETQYF.